This T cell receptor (beta chain) was identified during a study of blood T cell repertoires in COVID-19. This CDR3 is 16 amino acids long. Trimming pared 2 bases from V and 6 bases from J, leaving 21 bases between. CDR1 and CDR2 from the germline V gene are SGHRS and YFSETQ. TCRdb keeps only in-frame clones here, not all; method: immunoSEQ multiplex PCR. The table lists over 85,000 clones, approximately 90% of them singletons, with 2% to 2.5% in the top ten. Sequenced input: peripheral blood. The chain uses TRBV5-1 and TRBJ2-7; perhaps TRBD1 as D (6 bases). This sequence was found in a man in his fifties with active COVID-19. Here the CDR3 DNA reads TGCGCCAGCAGCTTTCTGGGGGCGCGAGACGGCACCGAGCAGTACTTC. It translates to CASSFLGARDGTEQYF.